This T cell receptor beta chain came from a study of T cell responses to AZD1222 COVID-19 vaccine. Overall study: Second-dose schedules of about 4 or about 12 weeks were combined. The study, taken as a whole, reports: White British ancestry dominated among donors, who included more females, and clonal diversity was possibly underestimated. Only after the peak T cell response were repertoires sampled. Baseline seropositives among AZD1222 recipients totaled only five or six.

TCRdb's copy holds only in-frame clones and misses some; the assay was immunoSEQ multiplex PCR. The profile shows about 130,000 clones, 90% to 95% of them singletons. With regard to this clone: Its target is not known.

This TCR was sampled from an adult in good health. The sample in question was peripheral blood, obtained on day 0 of AZD1222 vaccination.

CDR3 residues: CASSLANGGAEAFF. The CDR3 DNA sequence: TGCGCCAGCAGCTTGGCCAATGGTGGGGCTGAAGCTTTCTTT. The rearrangement uses TRBV5-1 and TRBJ1-1, with D hard to call. Germline V gives CDR1 SGHRS, CDR2 YFSETQ. The CDR3 runs to 14 residues. Trimming took off 0 bases at V and 6 bases at J, with 12 bases between the two ends. Combining the CDR3 with reference TRBV5-1 and TRBJ1-1 gives the whole variable domain KAGVTQTPRYLIKTRGQQVTLSCSPISGHRSVSWYQQTPGQGLQFLFEYFSETQRNKGNFPGRFSGRQFSNSRSEMNVSTLELGDSALYLCASSLANGGAEAFFGQGTRLTVV.